A selection of T cell receptor beta chains follows, all from one sample in a study of patients and donors after allogeneic stem cell transplantation. TCRdb re-derived calls from the RT-PCR reads in MiXCR, one entry per CDR3 protein. The sample carries some 960,000 distinct CDR3 sequences, roughly 18% recorded once. Sequencing was done on a sample of blood, either unsorted or a sorted T cell fraction (not recorded which). Source of these receptors: a human donor who was either an allogeneic HSCT recipient or a stem cell or donor lymphocyte infusion donor (not recorded which). It is not recorded whose cells these are; they may come from a transplant donor. Each CDR3 is given with its conserved first and last residue. Each record gives: clone size, J gene, D gene, V gene, CDR3 protein, CDR3 DNA. The D gene is left open where the match is weak. A row's size may be missing; if present it is once, few, many or a size class.

clone size: -
J gene: TRBJ2-3
D gene: TRBD2
V gene: TRBV20-1
CDR3 protein: CSASSLAGVEDTQYF
CDR3 DNA: TGCAGTGCTAGTTCTCTAGCGGGAGTAGAAGATACGCAGTATTTT

clone size: -
J gene: TRBJ2-5
D gene: -
V gene: TRBV12-3/TRBV12-4
CDR3 protein: CASSLVGPIETQYF
CDR3 DNA: TGTGCCAGCAGTTTGGTCGGCCCCATAGAGACCCAGTACTTC

clone size: -
J gene: TRBJ2-2
D gene: -
V gene: TRBV9
CDR3 protein: CASSVNANTGELFF
CDR3 DNA: TGTGCCAGCAGCGTAAACGCAAACACCGGGGAGCTGTTTTTT

clone size: -
J gene: TRBJ2-2
D gene: TRBD1
V gene: TRBV7-2
CDR3 protein: CASSSWDSLAGELFF
CDR3 DNA: TGTGCCAGCAGCTCCTGGGACAGCCTGGCCGGGGAGCTGTTTTTT

clone size: -
J gene: TRBJ2-7
D gene: -
V gene: TRBV7-9
CDR3 protein: CASSPLARASEQYF
CDR3 DNA: TGTGCCAGCAGCCCCTTAGCGAGGGCCTCCGAGCAGTACTTC

clone size: -
J gene: TRBJ2-1
D gene: TRBD2
V gene: TRBV6-2/TRBV6-3
CDR3 protein: CASSYSASGTTYNEQFF
CDR3 DNA: TGTGCCAGCAGTTACTCGGCTAGCGGGACCACCTACAATGAGCAGTTCTTC

clone size: -
J gene: TRBJ2-2
D gene: -
V gene: TRBV11-3
CDR3 protein: CASSLDRFEGPGELFF
CDR3 DNA: TGTGCCAGCAGCTTAGATCGGTTCGAGGGGCCCGGGGAGCTGTTTTTT

clone size: -
J gene: TRBJ2-5
D gene: -
V gene: TRBV25-1
CDR3 protein: CASSEYYQETQYF
CDR3 DNA: TGTGCCAGCAGTGAATATTACCAAGAGACCCAGTACTTC

clone size: -
J gene: TRBJ2-7
D gene: -
V gene: TRBV3-1
CDR3 protein: CASSQRMGLEQYF
CDR3 DNA: TGTGCCAGCAGCCAAAGGATGGGGCTGGAGCAGTACTTC

clone size: few
J gene: TRBJ1-1
D gene: -
V gene: TRBV4-3
CDR3 protein: CASSPRVKVNTEAFF
CDR3 DNA: TGCGCCAGCAGCCCCAGGGTCAAGGTGAACACTGAAGCTTTCTTT

clone size: many
J gene: TRBJ2-5
D gene: -
V gene: TRBV12-3/TRBV12-4
CDR3 protein: CASSSGQIQTQYF
CDR3 DNA: TGTGCCAGCAGTTCCGGCCAGATACAGACCCAGTACTTC

clone size: few
J gene: TRBJ2-5
D gene: TRBD2
V gene: TRBV7-2
CDR3 protein: CASSLLGGGKTQYF
CDR3 DNA: TGTGCCAGCAGCTTGCTTGGCGGGGGGAAGACCCAGTACTTC

clone size: -
J gene: TRBJ2-2
D gene: -
V gene: TRBV6-1
CDR3 protein: CASLPYTGELFF
CDR3 DNA: TGTGCCAGCTTACCCTACACCGGGGAGCTGTTTTTT

clone size: once
J gene: TRBJ1-5
D gene: -
V gene: TRBV2
CDR3 protein: CASSEAQGSQPQHF
CDR3 DNA: TGTGCCAGCAGTGAAGCGCAAGGGAGTCAGCCCCAGCATTTT

clone size: few
J gene: TRBJ1-2
D gene: -
V gene: TRBV12-3/TRBV12-4
CDR3 protein: CASSFEGLVRGYTF
CDR3 DNA: TGTGCCAGCAGTTTTGAGGGATTGGTACGAGGCTACACCTTC

clone size: few
J gene: TRBJ2-5
D gene: -
V gene: TRBV29-1
CDR3 protein: CSSWDLEETQYF
CDR3 DNA: TGCAGCTCCTGGGACCTCGAAGAGACCCAGTACTTC

clone size: few
J gene: TRBJ2-7
D gene: TRBD2
V gene: TRBV27
CDR3 protein: CASSPLGTSGSHEQYF
CDR3 DNA: TGTGCCAGCAGTCCCCTAGGGACTAGCGGGAGCCACGAGCAGTACTTC

clone size: few
J gene: TRBJ1-2
D gene: -
V gene: TRBV29-1
CDR3 protein: CSAGQSNYGYTF
CDR3 DNA: TGCAGCGCGGGACAATCTAACTATGGCTACACCTTC

clone size: -
J gene: TRBJ2-5
D gene: -
V gene: TRBV10-3
CDR3 protein: CAISPSGETQYF
CDR3 DNA: TGTGCCATCAGTCCGAGTGGGGAGACCCAGTACTTC

clone size: -
J gene: TRBJ1-1
D gene: TRBD1
V gene: TRBV5-1
CDR3 protein: CASSSGLTGTMNTEAFF
CDR3 DNA: TGCGCCAGCAGCTCGGGCCTGACAGGGACGATGAACACTGAAGCTTTCTTT

clone size: -
J gene: TRBJ1-2
D gene: TRBD1
V gene: TRBV12-3/TRBV12-4
CDR3 protein: CASSDGWVGGLNYGYTF
CDR3 DNA: TGTGCCAGCAGCGACGGTTGGGTAGGGGGCTTGAACTATGGCTACACCTTC

clone size: few
J gene: TRBJ2-3
D gene: TRBD2
V gene: TRBV20-1
CDR3 protein: CSASALAGTDTQYF
CDR3 DNA: TGCAGTGCTAGCGCTTTAGCGGGGACAGATACGCAGTATTTT

clone size: few
J gene: TRBJ1-6
D gene: TRBD1
V gene: TRBV5-5
CDR3 protein: CASSKDRGRSSYNSPLHF
CDR3 DNA: TGTGCCAGCAGCAAGGACAGGGGGAGGAGCTCCTATAATTCACCCCTCCACTTT

clone size: -
J gene: TRBJ2-7
D gene: TRBD1
V gene: TRBV10-3
CDR3 protein: CAISTGTAYEQYF
CDR3 DNA: TGTGCCATCAGCACCGGGACAGCCTACGAGCAGTACTTC

clone size: -
J gene: TRBJ1-2
D gene: TRBD1
V gene: TRBV30
CDR3 protein: CAWSSGGGNYGYTF
CDR3 DNA: TGTGCCTGGAGTTCAGGGGGGGGTAACTATGGCTACACCTTC

clone size: -
J gene: TRBJ1-2
D gene: -
V gene: TRBV10-3
CDR3 protein: CAIRPAGTNYGYTF
CDR3 DNA: TGTGCCATCAGACCGGCCGGGACAAACTATGGCTACACCTTC

clone size: -
J gene: TRBJ2-7
D gene: TRBD2
V gene: TRBV6-5
CDR3 protein: CASSYFRGAYEQYF
CDR3 DNA: TGTGCCAGCAGTTATTTTCGGGGGGCCTACGAGCAGTACTTC

clone size: many
J gene: TRBJ2-2
D gene: TRBD2
V gene: TRBV5-1
CDR3 protein: CASSLVPSGNTGELFF
CDR3 DNA: TGCGCCAGCAGCTTGGTACCTAGCGGAAACACCGGGGAGCTGTTTTTT

clone size: -
J gene: TRBJ2-2
D gene: -
V gene: TRBV15
CDR3 protein: CATSRDGVNTGELFF
CDR3 DNA: TGTGCCACCAGCAGGGACGGGGTGAACACCGGGGAGCTGTTTTTT

clone size: -
J gene: TRBJ2-6
D gene: -
V gene: TRBV27
CDR3 protein: CASSLSGDWANVLTF
CDR3 DNA: TGTGCCAGCAGTTTATCTGGAGACTGGGCCAACGTCCTGACTTTC

clone size: many
J gene: TRBJ1-1
D gene: -
V gene: TRBV12-3/TRBV12-4
CDR3 protein: CASSLQGQQNTEAFF
CDR3 DNA: TGTGCCAGCAGTTTACAAGGTCAGCAGAACACTGAAGCTTTCTTT

clone size: -
J gene: TRBJ2-3
D gene: TRBD2
V gene: TRBV7-2
CDR3 protein: CASSNRPSGRTDTQYF
CDR3 DNA: TGTGCCAGCAGCAACAGGCCTAGCGGGAGAACAGATACGCAGTATTTT

clone size: -
J gene: TRBJ1-1
D gene: -
V gene: TRBV10-3
CDR3 protein: CATSTALTEAFF
CDR3 DNA: TGTGCCACCTCCACGGCCCTCACTGAAGCTTTCTTT

clone size: -
J gene: TRBJ2-5
D gene: -
V gene: TRBV5-1
CDR3 protein: CASSLEWGYEETQYF
CDR3 DNA: TGCGCCAGCAGCTTGGAATGGGGATATGAGGAGACCCAGTACTTC

clone size: -
J gene: TRBJ2-1
D gene: -
V gene: TRBV2
CDR3 protein: CASRKNLQSSYNEQFF
CDR3 DNA: TGTGCCAGCAGGAAGAATCTCCAAAGCTCCTACAATGAGCAGTTCTTC

clone size: -
J gene: TRBJ2-3
D gene: -
V gene: TRBV5-1
CDR3 protein: CASSFDRDTQYF
CDR3 DNA: TGCGCCAGCAGCTTTGACAGAGATACGCAGTATTTT

clone size: -
J gene: TRBJ2-2
D gene: TRBD2
V gene: TRBV7-9
CDR3 protein: CASSPWTSGGTGELFF
CDR3 DNA: TGTGCCAGCAGCCCCTGGACTAGCGGGGGTACCGGGGAGCTGTTTTTT

clone size: -
J gene: TRBJ1-4
D gene: TRBD1
V gene: TRBV5-1
CDR3 protein: CASSGTGGTEKLFF
CDR3 DNA: TGCGCCAGCAGCGGAACAGGGGGCACAGAAAAACTGTTTTTT

clone size: -
J gene: TRBJ2-1
D gene: -
V gene: TRBV9
CDR3 protein: CASSVERTYNEQFF
CDR3 DNA: TGTGCCAGCAGCGTAGAGCGGACCTACAATGAGCAGTTCTTC

clone size: few
J gene: TRBJ2-1
D gene: TRBD2
V gene: TRBV12-3/TRBV12-4
CDR3 protein: CASSFGLAGGIEQFF
CDR3 DNA: TGTGCCAGCAGTTTTGGACTAGCGGGAGGTATTGAGCAGTTCTTC

clone size: few
J gene: TRBJ1-1
D gene: -
V gene: TRBV10-3
CDR3 protein: CAISSYMDRNTEAFF
CDR3 DNA: TGTGCCATCAGTTCTTATATGGACAGGAACACTGAAGCTTTCTTT

clone size: few
J gene: TRBJ2-1
D gene: -
V gene: TRBV4-1
CDR3 protein: CASSQDWGVERVEQFF
CDR3 DNA: TGCGCCAGCAGCCAAGATTGGGGAGTCGAACGGGTTGAGCAGTTCTTC

clone size: few
J gene: TRBJ2-1
D gene: TRBD2
V gene: TRBV5-1
CDR3 protein: CASSPRAGGRPNEQFF
CDR3 DNA: TGCGCCAGCAGCCCGAGAGCGGGAGGTCGTCCCAATGAGCAGTTCTTC

clone size: -
J gene: TRBJ1-1
D gene: -
V gene: TRBV7-3
CDR3 protein: CASSPDNLVTEAFF
CDR3 DNA: TGTGCCAGCAGCCCCGACAACCTAGTCACTGAAGCTTTCTTT

clone size: few
J gene: TRBJ2-7
D gene: -
V gene: TRBV2
CDR3 protein: CASGLYPYEQYF
CDR3 DNA: TGTGCCAGCGGGCTTTATCCCTACGAGCAGTACTTC

clone size: once
J gene: TRBJ1-2
D gene: TRBD1
V gene: TRBV6-5
CDR3 protein: CASSFETGGVSANYGYTF
CDR3 DNA: TGTGCCAGCAGTTTCGAGACAGGGGGCGTCAGTGCTAACTATGGCTACACCTTC

clone size: few
J gene: TRBJ2-5
D gene: TRBD1
V gene: TRBV11-1
CDR3 protein: CASSLDRDGFGKTQYF
CDR3 DNA: TGTGCCAGCAGCTTGGACAGGGACGGCTTCGGAAAGACCCAGTACTTC

clone size: few
J gene: TRBJ2-7
D gene: TRBD1
V gene: TRBV12-3/TRBV12-4
CDR3 protein: CASSFRSGGVYEQYF
CDR3 DNA: TGTGCCAGCAGTTTCCGGTCAGGGGGCGTTTACGAGCAGTACTTC

clone size: many
J gene: TRBJ1-2
D gene: TRBD1
V gene: TRBV27
CDR3 protein: CASSPRTGMSYTF
CDR3 DNA: TGTGCCAGCAGTCCGAGGACAGGGATGAGCTACACCTTC

clone size: few
J gene: TRBJ2-7
D gene: -
V gene: TRBV5-1
CDR3 protein: CASSPSTSEQYF
CDR3 DNA: TGCGCCAGCAGCCCCTCGACTAGCGAGCAGTACTTC

clone size: -
J gene: TRBJ1-4
D gene: -
V gene: TRBV3-1
CDR3 protein: CASSQDRQTGGEKLFF
CDR3 DNA: TGTGCCAGCAGCCAAGATAGACAGACGGGCGGTGAAAAACTGTTTTTT

clone size: few
J gene: TRBJ2-1
D gene: TRBD2
V gene: TRBV20-1
CDR3 protein: CSAGGQTSGYYNEQFF
CDR3 DNA: TGCAGTGCTGGGGGACAGACTAGCGGGTATTACAATGAGCAGTTCTTC

clone size: few
J gene: TRBJ2-3
D gene: -
V gene: TRBV6-5
CDR3 protein: CASSYEGTDTQYF
CDR3 DNA: TGTGCCAGCAGTTACGAGGGCACAGATACGCAGTATTTT